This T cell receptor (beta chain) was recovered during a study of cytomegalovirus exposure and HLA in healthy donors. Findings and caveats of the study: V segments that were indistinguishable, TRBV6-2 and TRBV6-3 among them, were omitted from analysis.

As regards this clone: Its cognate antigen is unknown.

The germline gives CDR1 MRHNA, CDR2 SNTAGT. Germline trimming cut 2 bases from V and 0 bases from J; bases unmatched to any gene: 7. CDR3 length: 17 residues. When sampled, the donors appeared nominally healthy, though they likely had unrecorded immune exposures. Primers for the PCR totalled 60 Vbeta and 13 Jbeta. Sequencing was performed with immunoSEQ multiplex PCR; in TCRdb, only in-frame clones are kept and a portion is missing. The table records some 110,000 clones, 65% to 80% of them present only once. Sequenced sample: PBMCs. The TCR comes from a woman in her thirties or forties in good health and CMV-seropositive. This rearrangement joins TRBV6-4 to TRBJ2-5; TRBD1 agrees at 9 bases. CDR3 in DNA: TGTGCCAGCAGTGACCTCCGGGACAGGGCATACCAAGAGACCCAGTACTTC. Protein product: CASSDLRDRAYQETQYF.